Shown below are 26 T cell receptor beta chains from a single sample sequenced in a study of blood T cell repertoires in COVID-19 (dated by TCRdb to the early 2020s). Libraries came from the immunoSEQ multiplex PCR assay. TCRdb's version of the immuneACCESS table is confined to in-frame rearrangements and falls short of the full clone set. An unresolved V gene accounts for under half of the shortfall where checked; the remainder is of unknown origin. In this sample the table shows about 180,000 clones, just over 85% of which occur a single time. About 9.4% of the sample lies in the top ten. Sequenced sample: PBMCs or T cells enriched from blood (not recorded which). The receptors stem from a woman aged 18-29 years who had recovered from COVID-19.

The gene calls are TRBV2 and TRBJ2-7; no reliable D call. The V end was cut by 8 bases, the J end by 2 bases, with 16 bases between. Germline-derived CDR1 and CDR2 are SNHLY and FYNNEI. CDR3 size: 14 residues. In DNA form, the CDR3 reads TGTGCCAGCCGATACCTGTCTTCTACCTACGAGCAGTACTTC. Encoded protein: CASRYLSSTYEQYF.

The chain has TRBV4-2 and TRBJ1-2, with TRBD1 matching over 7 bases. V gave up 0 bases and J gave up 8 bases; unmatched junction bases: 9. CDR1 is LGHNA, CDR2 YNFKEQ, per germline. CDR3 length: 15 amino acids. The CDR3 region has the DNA TGTGCCAGCAGCCAAGAATACGAGGGGGCGCGAGGCTACACCTTC. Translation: CASSQEYEGARGYTF.

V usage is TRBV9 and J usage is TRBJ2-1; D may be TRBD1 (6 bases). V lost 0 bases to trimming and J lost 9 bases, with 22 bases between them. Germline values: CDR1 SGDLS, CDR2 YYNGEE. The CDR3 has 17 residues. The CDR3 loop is CASSVATGTGLITEQFF. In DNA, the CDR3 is TGTGCCAGCAGCGTAGCTACGGGTACAGGGTTGATCACTGAGCAGTTCTTC.

The CDR3 DNA reads TGTGCCAGTAGTATCACAGGGGACACTGAAGCTTTCTTT. It codes for CASSITGDTEAFF. This sequence joins TRBV19 and TRBJ1-1; 7 bases line up with TRBD1. Trimming removed 3 bases from V and 3 bases from J; junction bases left unmatched: 1. CDR3 length equals 13 residues. Germline CDR1 reads LNHDA; CDR2 reads SQIVND (reference sequence).

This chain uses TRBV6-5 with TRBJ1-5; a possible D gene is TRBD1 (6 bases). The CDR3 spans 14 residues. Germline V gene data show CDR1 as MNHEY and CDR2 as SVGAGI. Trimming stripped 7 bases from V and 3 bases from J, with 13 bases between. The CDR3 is CASTRSGDNQPQHF. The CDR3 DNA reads TGTGCCAGCACCCGCTCAGGGGACAATCAGCCCCAGCATTTT.

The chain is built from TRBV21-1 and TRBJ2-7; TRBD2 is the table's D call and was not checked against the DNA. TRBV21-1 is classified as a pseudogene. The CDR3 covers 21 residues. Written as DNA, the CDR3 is TGTGCCAGCAGCAAAGCCCCTGCGGTAGCGGGAGTATTCGTCGGTCCCTACGAGCAGTACTTC. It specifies CASSKAPAVAGVFVGPYEQYF.

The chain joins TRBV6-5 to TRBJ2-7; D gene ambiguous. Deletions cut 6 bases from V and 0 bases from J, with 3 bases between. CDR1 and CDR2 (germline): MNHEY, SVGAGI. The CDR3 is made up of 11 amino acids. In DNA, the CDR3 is TGTGCCAGCAGACACTCCTACGAGCAGTACTTC. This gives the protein CASRHSYEQYF.

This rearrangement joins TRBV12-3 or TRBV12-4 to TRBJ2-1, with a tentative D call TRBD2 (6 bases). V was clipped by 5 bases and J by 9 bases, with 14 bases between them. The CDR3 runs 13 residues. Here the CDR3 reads CASSRRAGFEQFF. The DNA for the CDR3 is TGTGCCAGCAGTAGAAGAGCGGGCTTTGAGCAGTTCTTC.

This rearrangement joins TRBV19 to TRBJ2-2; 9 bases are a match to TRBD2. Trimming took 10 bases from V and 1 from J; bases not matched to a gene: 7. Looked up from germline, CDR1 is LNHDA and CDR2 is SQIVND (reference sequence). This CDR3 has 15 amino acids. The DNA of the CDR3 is TGTGCCACTAGCGGGGTTCACAGGAACACCGGGGAGCTGTTTTTT. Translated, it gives CATSGVHRNTGELFF.

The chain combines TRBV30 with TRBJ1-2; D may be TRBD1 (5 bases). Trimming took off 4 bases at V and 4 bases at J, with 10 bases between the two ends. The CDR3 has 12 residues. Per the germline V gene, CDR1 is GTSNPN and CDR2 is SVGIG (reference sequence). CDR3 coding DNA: TGTGCCTGGACCAGGGTCCCCTATGGCTACACCTTC. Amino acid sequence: CAWTRVPYGYTF.

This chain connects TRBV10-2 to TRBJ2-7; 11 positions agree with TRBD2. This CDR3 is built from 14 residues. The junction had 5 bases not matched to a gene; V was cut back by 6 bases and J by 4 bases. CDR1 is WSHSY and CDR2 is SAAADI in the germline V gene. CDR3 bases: TGCGCCAGCAGGGGTAGCGGGGGGGCGTACGAGCAGTACTTC. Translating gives CASRGSGGAYEQYF.

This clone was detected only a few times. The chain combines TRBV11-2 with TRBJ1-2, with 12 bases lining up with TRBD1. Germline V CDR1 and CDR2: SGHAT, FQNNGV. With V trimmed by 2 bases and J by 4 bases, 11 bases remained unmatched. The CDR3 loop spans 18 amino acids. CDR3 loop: CASSLTSGTGGEFYGYTF. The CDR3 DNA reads TGTGCCAGCAGCTTAACAAGCGGGACAGGGGGCGAATTCTATGGCTACACCTTC.

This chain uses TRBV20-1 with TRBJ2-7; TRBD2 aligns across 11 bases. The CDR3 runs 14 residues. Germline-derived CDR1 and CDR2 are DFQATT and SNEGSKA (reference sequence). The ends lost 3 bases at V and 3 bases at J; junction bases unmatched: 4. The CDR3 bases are TGCAGTGCTAGTATCCTAGCGGGGGGCTACGAGCAGTACTTC. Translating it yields CSASILAGGYEQYF.

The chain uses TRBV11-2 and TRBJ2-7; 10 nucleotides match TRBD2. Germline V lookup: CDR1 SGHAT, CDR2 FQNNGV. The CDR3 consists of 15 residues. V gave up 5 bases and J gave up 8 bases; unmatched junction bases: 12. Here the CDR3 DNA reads TGTGCCAGCAGCCCCCAATTAGCGGGAGGAGCTCAGCAGTACTTC. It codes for CASSPQLAGGAQQYF.

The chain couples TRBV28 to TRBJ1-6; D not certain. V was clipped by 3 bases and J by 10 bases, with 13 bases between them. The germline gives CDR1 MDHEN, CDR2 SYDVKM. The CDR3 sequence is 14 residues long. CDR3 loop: CASSLVTGESPLHF. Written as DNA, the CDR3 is TGTGCCAGCAGTTTGGTCACCGGGGAGTCACCCCTCCACTTT. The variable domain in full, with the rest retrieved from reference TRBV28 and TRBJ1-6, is DVKVTQSSRYLVKRTGEKVFLECVQDMDHENMFWYRQDPGLGLRLIYFSYDVKMKEKGDIPEGYSVSREKKERFSLILESASTNQTSMYLCASSLVTGESPLHFGNGTRLTVT.

The CDR3 DNA reads TGTGCCAGCAGTAGGGACAAACGGAGCAATCAGCCCCAGCATTTT. Residues: CASSRDKRSNQPQHF. The chain has TRBV6-5 and TRBJ1-5; D is possibly TRBD1 (6 bases). V was clipped by 5 bases and J by 1 base, with 12 bases between them. Germline values: CDR1 MNHEY, CDR2 SVGAGI. The CDR3 covers 15 residues.

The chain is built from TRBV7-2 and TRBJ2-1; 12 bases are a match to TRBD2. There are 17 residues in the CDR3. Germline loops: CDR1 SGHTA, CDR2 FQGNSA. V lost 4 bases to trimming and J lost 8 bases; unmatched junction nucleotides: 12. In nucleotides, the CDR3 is TGTGCCAGCAGCTCGCGCCACCTAGCGGGGGGGCCATATGAGCAGTTCTTC. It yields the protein CASSSRHLAGGPYEQFF.

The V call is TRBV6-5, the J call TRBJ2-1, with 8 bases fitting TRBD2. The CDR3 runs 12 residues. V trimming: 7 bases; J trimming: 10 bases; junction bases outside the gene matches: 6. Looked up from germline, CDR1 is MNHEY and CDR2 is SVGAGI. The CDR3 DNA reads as TGTGCCAGCACCCAATTAGCGGGGGAGCAGTTCTTC. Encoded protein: CASTQLAGEQFF.

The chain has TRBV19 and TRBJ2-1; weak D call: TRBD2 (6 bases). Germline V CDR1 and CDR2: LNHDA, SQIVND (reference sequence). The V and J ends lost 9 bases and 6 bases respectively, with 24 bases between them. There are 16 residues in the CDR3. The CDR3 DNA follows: TGTGCCAGCGCCGATGGGGGGTTTGGAGGCGGCAATGAGCAGTTCTTC. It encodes CASADGGFGGGNEQFF.

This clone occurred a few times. In nucleotides, the CDR3 is TGCGCCAGCAGTGAACAGAAAGAGCCCCAGCATTTT. As protein: CASSEQKEPQHF. The gene calls are TRBV10-2 and TRBJ1-5; D is uncertain. The germline V gene encodes CDR1 WSHSY and CDR2 SAAADI. CDR3 length: 12 residues. The V and J ends lost 3 bases and 8 bases respectively, with 8 bases between them.

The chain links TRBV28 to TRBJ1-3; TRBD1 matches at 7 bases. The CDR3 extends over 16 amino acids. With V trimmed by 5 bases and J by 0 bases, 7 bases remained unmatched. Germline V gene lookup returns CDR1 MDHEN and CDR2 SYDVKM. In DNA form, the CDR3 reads TGTGCCAGCAGTCCTAGGGACAGAGTCTCTGGAAACACCATATATTTT. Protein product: CASSPRDRVSGNTIYF.

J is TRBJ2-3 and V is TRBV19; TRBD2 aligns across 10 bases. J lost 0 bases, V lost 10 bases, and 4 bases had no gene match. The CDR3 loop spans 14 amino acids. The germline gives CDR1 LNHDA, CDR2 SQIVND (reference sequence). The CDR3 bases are TGTGCCACCCTAGCGGGAGAAAGCACAGATACGCAGTATTTT. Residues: CATLAGESTDTQYF.

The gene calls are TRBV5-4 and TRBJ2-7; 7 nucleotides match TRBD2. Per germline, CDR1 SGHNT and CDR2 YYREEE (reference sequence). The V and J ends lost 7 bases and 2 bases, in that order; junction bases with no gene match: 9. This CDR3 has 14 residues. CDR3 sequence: CASSPGGLPYEQYF. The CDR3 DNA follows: TGTGCCAGCTCCCCGGGGGGACTTCCCTACGAGCAGTACTTC.

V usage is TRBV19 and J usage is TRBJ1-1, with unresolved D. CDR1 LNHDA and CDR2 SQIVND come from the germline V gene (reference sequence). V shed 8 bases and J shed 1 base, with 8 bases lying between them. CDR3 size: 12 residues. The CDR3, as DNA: TGTGCCAGTTGGAGAGGGAACACTGAAGCTTTCTTT. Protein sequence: CASWRGNTEAFF.

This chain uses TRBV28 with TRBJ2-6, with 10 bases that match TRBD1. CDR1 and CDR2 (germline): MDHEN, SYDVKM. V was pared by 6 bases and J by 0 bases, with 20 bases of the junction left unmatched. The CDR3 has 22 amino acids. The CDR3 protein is CASSPPLYRQGAIYSGANVLTF. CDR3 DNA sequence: TGTGCCAGCAGCCCACCCCTATATCGACAGGGGGCGATTTACTCTGGGGCCAACGTCCTGACTTTC.

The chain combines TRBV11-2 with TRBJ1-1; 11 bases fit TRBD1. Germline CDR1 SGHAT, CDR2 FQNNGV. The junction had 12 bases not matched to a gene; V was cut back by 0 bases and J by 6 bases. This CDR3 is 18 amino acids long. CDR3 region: CASSLDPGQGAELAEAFF. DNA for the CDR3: TGTGCCAGCAGCTTAGATCCCGGACAGGGGGCGGAATTGGCTGAAGCTTTCTTT.